The entry that follows covers one TCR beta chain sequence. The data stem from a study of blood T cell repertoires in COVID-19. Study details: From the United States, Italy and Spain came samples of acute and convalescent COVID-19. PBMCs, B-cell-depleted T cells, or T cells provided the cDNA or gDNA that made up the material.

V was shortened by 5 bases and J by 0 bases, with 12 bases between the two germline ends. The CDR3 contains 15 residues. The V gene's germline CDR1 is SGHRS and CDR2 YFSETQ. Clones were sequenced by immunoSEQ multiplex PCR, and TCRdb holds only the in-frame ones, with some missing. Counted here are over 45,000 clones, around four fifths occurring once; the ten biggest clones make up 7% to 8.5%. V usage is TRBV5-1 and J usage is TRBJ2-4, with D unresolved. This receptor was identified in a man in his 60s with active COVID-19. Sequencing was performed on peripheral blood. The CDR3 protein is CASSGPPGAKNIQYF. In DNA, the CDR3 is TGCGCCAGCAGTGGGCCGCCCGGAGCCAAAAACATTCAGTACTTC.